The sequence of this TCR beta chain was determined in a study of regulatory T cells in long-lasting Graves disease. TCR beta libraries were built with iRepertoire HTBI primers and Arm-PCR of CDR3 regions. One entry per CDR3 protein, called by TCRdb with MiXCR from the multiplex PCR reads. The sample holds fewer than 350,000 distinct CDR3 sequences, 15% to 20% seen once. Trimming left V 1 base short and J 8 bases short, with 14 bases between. This CDR3 is 14 amino acids long. This clonotype was counted many times. Time point described: newly diagnosed GD, antithyroid drugs for less than 3 months. The TCR library used RNA extracted from PBMCs.

The sample was peripheral blood mononuclear cells (PBMCs), taken at new diagnosis, from a patient treated with antithyroid drugs. The V and J genes are TRBV12-3 or TRBV12-4 and TRBJ1-2, with D possibly being TRBD1 (5 bases). The sequence was collected from a female donor with Graves disease. CDR3: CASSLGAGYGGYTF. DNA of the CDR3: TGTGCCAGCAGTTTAGGCGCAGGGTATGGGGGCTACACCTTC.